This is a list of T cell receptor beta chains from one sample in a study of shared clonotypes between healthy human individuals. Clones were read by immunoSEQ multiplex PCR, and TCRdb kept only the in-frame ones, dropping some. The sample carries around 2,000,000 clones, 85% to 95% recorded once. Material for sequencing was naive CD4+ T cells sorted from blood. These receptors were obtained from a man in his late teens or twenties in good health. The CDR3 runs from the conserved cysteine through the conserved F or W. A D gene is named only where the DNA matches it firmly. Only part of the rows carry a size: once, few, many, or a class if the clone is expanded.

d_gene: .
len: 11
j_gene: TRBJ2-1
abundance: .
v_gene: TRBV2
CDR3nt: TGTGCCAGCAGTGTGGGCAATGAGCAGTTCTTC
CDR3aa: CASSVGNEQFF

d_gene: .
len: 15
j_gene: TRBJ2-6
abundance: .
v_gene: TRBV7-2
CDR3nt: TGTGCCAGCAGCCGGGGGCTGTCTGGGGCCAACGTCCTGACTTTC
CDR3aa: CASSRGLSGANVLTF

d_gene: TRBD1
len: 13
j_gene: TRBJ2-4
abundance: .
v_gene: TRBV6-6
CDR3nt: TGTGCCAGCCACAGGGGGCTGTCGGACATTCAGTACTTC
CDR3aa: CASHRGLSDIQYF

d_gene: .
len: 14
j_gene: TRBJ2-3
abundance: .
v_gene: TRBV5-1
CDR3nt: TGCGCCAGCAGTGAAATCGCTAGCACAGATACGCAGTATTTT
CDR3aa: CASSEIASTDTQYF

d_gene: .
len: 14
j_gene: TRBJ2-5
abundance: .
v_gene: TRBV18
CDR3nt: TGTGCCAGCTCACCCTATGGAAAGTCGGAGACCCAGTACTTC
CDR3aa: CASSPYGKSETQYF

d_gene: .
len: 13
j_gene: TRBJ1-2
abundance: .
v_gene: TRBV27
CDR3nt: TGTGCCAGCAGTTTCTCCGGTGGCTGGGGCTACACCTTC
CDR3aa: CASSFSGGWGYTF

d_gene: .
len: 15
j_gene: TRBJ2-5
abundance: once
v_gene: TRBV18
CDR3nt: TGTGCCAGCTCACCACCGCTAGCGTCTCAAGAGACCCAGTACTTC
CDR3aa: CASSPPLASQETQYF

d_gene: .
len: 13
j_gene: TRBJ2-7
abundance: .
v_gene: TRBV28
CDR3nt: TGTGCCAGCAGTTTAGGGCTTGCCTACGAGCAGTACTTC
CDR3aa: CASSLGLAYEQYF

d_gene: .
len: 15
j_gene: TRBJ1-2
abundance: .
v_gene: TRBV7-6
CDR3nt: TGTGCCAGCACCCCAGGTGGGCAGGGAGACTATGGCTACACCTTC
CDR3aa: CASTPGGQGDYGYTF

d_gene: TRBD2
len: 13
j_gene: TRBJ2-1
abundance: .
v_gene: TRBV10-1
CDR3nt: TGCGCCGGAGGACTAGCGGGGGACAATGAGCAGTTCTTC
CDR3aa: CAGGLAGDNEQFF

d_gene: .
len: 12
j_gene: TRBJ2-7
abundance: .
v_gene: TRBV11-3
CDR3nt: TGTGCCAGCAGCTTAGATCGGAACGAGCAGTACTTC
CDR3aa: CASSLDRNEQYF

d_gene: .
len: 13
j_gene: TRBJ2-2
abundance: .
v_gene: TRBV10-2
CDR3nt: TGCGCCAGCAGTGGGATTGGGGGCGGGGAGCTGTTTTTT
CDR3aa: CASSGIGGGELFF

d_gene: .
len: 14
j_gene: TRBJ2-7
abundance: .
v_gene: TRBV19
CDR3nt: TGTGCCAGTAGGTCGGGTCCGGGCCCCTACGAGCAGTACTTC
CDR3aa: CASRSGPGPYEQYF

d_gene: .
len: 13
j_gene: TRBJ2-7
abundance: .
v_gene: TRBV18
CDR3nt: TGTGCCAGCTCACCATCACAGGGAAACGAGCAGTACTTC
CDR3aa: CASSPSQGNEQYF